These 30 T cell receptor beta chains originate from one sample sequenced in a study of T cells in Graves' hyperthyroidism and ophthalmopathy. Amplified TCR beta CDR3 regions derived from RNA transcripts. Researchers ran a first-round RT-PCR on the TCR CDR3 using the HTBI primer set. TCRdb passed the multiplex PCR reads through MiXCR, listing each CDR3 protein once. The repertoire holds around 350,000 distinct CDR3 sequences, with over 15% as singletons. Sequencing used blood. The origin of the receptors is a woman between 18 and 30 years old with Graves' hyperthyroidism.

This clonotype has at least ten counts. The V and J genes are TRBV11-2 and TRBJ2-2; 8 nucleotides agree with TRBD2. There are 18 residues in the CDR3. J gave up 0 bases and V 4 bases, and 10 bases lay outside the gene matches. Germline values: CDR1 SGHAT, CDR2 FQNNGV. CDR3 in amino acids: CASSSPRAGLANTGELFF. DNA of the CDR3: TGTGCCAGCAGCTCCCCCCGGGCGGGACTAGCGAACACCGGGGAGCTGTTTTTT. The variable domain in full, completed from reference TRBV11-2 and TRBJ2-2, reads EAGVAQSPRYKIIEKRQSVAFWCNPISGHATLYWYQQILGQGPKLLIQFQNNGVVDDSQLPKDRFSAERLKGVDSTLKIQPAKLEDSAVYLCASSSPRAGLANTGELFFGEGSRLTVL.

In its sample, this clonotype was seen many times. The chain joins TRBV7-2 to TRBJ1-5, with 7 bases identical to TRBD1. This CDR3 contains 15 residues. CDR1 and CDR2 (germline): SGHTA, FQGNSA. Germline trimming cut 1 base from V and 3 bases from J; bases unmatched to any gene: 3. The DNA for the CDR3 is TGTGCCAGCAGCTTAGTTGGGACAGTCAATCAGCCCCAGCATTTT. This encodes CASSLVGTVNQPQHF.

The rearrangement joins TRBV9 to TRBJ1-5; D uncertain. Trimming cost V 4 bases and J 6 bases, with 11 bases left between them. Germline V gene lookup returns CDR1 SGDLS and CDR2 YYNGEE. The CDR3 sequence is 13 residues long. Written as DNA, the CDR3 is TGTGCCAGCAGCCAAAACCTTGGTCAGCCCCAGCATTTT. Translation gives CASSQNLGQPQHF.

The chain combines TRBV10-3 with TRBJ2-2, with D tentatively TRBD1 (6 bases). The CDR3 is 16 residues long. V was shortened by 10 bases and J by 0 bases, with 18 bases between the two germline ends. Germline assignment: CDR1 ENHRY and CDR2 SYGVKD. This CDR3 reads CATGGTTFANTGELFF. DNA for the CDR3: TGTGCCACTGGTGGGACAACCTTCGCGAACACCGGGGAGCTGTTTTTT.

This clonotype came up a few times. V and J are TRBV20-1 and TRBJ2-2, with D possibly matching TRBD1 (6 bases). The CDR3 has 14 amino acids. Trimming removed 5 bases from V and 5 bases from J, with 15 bases in between. The germline V gene has CDR1 DFQATT and CDR2 SNEGSKA (reference sequence). CDR3 protein: CSARTDGTTGELFF. The DNA of the CDR3 is TGCAGTGCTCGGACAGACGGGACAACCGGGGAGCTGTTTTTT.

This clonotype was counted ten times or more. The V and J genes are TRBV7-9 and TRBJ1-2; D possibly corresponds to TRBD1 (5 bases). V was clipped by 11 bases and J by 3 bases, with 13 bases between them. Looked up from germline, CDR1 is SEHNR and CDR2 is FQNEAQ (reference sequence). The CDR3 runs 12 residues. This CDR3 reads CAGARGYYGYTF. CDR3 DNA: TGTGCCGGAGCCCGGGGGTACTATGGCTACACCTTC.

The rearrangement joins TRBV5-1 to TRBJ2-7, with 8 bases matching TRBD1. V was pared by 3 bases and J by 3 bases, with 17 bases of the junction left unmatched. This CDR3 contains 18 residues. Germline V gene sequence: CDR1 SGHRS, CDR2 YFSETQ. The CDR3 coding sequence is TGCGCCAGCAGCTCATTGATGTCGCCTGGACAGGGACACTACGAGCAGTACTTC. It is translated as CASSSLMSPGQGHYEQYF.

At least ten counts were recorded for this clonotype. The gene calls are TRBV20-1 and TRBJ1-1; D not certain. CDR1 DFQATT and CDR2 SNEGSKA come from the germline V gene (reference sequence). The CDR3 covers 13 residues. Trimming left V 6 bases short and J 6 bases short, with 17 bases between. CDR3 in amino acids: CSAKRFRAAEAFF. In DNA form, the CDR3 reads TGCAGTGCCAAACGGTTCCGGGCGGCTGAAGCTTTCTTT.

This clonotype was seen a handful of times. The chain uses TRBV28 and TRBJ2-5; D is perhaps TRBD2 (6 bases). The CDR3 extends over 16 amino acids. CDR1 is MDHEN and CDR2 is SYDVKM in the germline V gene. V was cut by 6 bases and J by 1 base, with 18 bases left in between. DNA of the CDR3: TGTGCCAGCAGCACAGATAGGGCGGGGCCCCAAGAGACCCAGTACTTC. It specifies CASSTDRAGPQETQYF.

This clonotype was recorded at least ten times. The CDR3 loop reads CASSLWTGGRLGELFF. The CDR3, as DNA: TGCGCCAGCAGCTTGTGGACAGGCGGACGCCTCGGGGAGCTGTTTTTT. The rearrangement links TRBV5-1 to TRBJ2-2, with TRBD1 matching over 7 bases. CDR1 SGHRS and CDR2 YFSETQ come from the germline V gene. The CDR3 consists of 16 residues. Trimming cost V 1 base and J 7 bases; bases outside gene matches: 10.

This clonotype was seen ten or more times. This chain connects TRBV7-9 to TRBJ1-1; D might be TRBD1 (5 bases). V was cut by 0 bases and J by 7 bases, with 9 bases left in between. CDR3 size: 13 residues. CDR1 and CDR2 from the germline V gene are SEHNR and FQNEAQ (reference sequence). The chain's CDR3 is CASSLAGTGEAFF. The DNA for the CDR3 is TGTGCCAGCAGCTTAGCTGGGACCGGTGAAGCTTTCTTT.

V is TRBV19 and J is TRBJ1-5; 7 positions match TRBD1. This CDR3 is built from 19 residues. The ends lost 5 bases at V and 7 bases at J; junction bases unmatched: 23. Looked up from germline, CDR1 is LNHDA and CDR2 is SQIVND (reference sequence). The CDR3 DNA reads TGTGCCAGTAGTGTACGCCGGAGCACGCCGGCAGGGGGATGGCAGCCCCAGCATTTT. Protein sequence: CASSVRRSTPAGGWQPQHF.

Of note for this clonotype: This could be a read error, since a much larger clone is one nucleotide away. The CDR3 DNA reads TGTGCCAGCAGTTACTCGGAATTTGTTTGGGGCACTGGAAACACCATATATTTT. It encodes CASSYSEFVWGTGNTIYF. V gene TRBV6-2 or TRBV6-3 combines with J gene TRBJ1-3; possibly TRBD1 for D (5 bases). The CDR3 runs to 18 residues. In germline, CDR1 is MNHEY, CDR2 SVGEGT. V lost 0 bases to trimming and J lost 2 bases, with 17 bases between them.

This clonotype was detected ten times or more. The chain is built from TRBV12-3 or TRBV12-4 and TRBJ2-7; the match to TRBD2 covers 16 bases. This CDR3 has 18 amino acids. J lost 3 bases, V lost 5 bases, and 10 bases had no gene match. CDR3 sequence: CASSGTSGGVRGLYEQYF. For the CDR3, the DNA is TGTGCCAGCAGTGGGACTAGCGGGGGGGTTCGCGGTCTCTACGAGCAGTACTTC.

The table lists this clonotype with many counts. The chain joins TRBV2 to TRBJ2-3, with D unclear. The CDR3 has 13 amino acids. CDR1 is SNHLY, CDR2 FYNNEI, per germline. The V end lost 6 bases, the J end lost 4 bases, and 11 bases lay between the germline ends. CDR3 amino acids: CASSDEVADTQYF. CDR3 DNA sequence: TGTGCCAGCAGCGACGAAGTGGCAGATACGCAGTATTTT.

This clonotype was found many times. V is TRBV7-2 and J is TRBJ2-7; D perhaps matches TRBD1 (5 bases). V was cut by 1 base and J by 4 bases, with 14 bases left in between. Germline loops: CDR1 SGHTA, CDR2 FQGNSA. This CDR3 contains 15 residues. The CDR3 coding sequence is TGTGCCAGCAGCTTAGTGGCTCTAGGGGCATACGAGCAGTACTTC. Residues: CASSLVALGAYEQYF.

This clonotype was observed many times. The chain links TRBV27 to TRBJ1-1, with TRBD1 matching over 7 bases. Germline CDR1 reads MNHEY; CDR2 reads SMNVEV (reference sequence). This CDR3 has 15 residues. V shed 2 bases, J shed 3 bases, and the junction held 6 bases outside the gene matches. The DNA of the CDR3 is TGTGCCAGCAGTTTAGTAGCAGGGGGATACACTGAAGCTTTCTTT. Translating it yields CASSLVAGGYTEAFF.

This clonotype was seen many times. The V and J genes are TRBV9 and TRBJ1-2, with 7 bases that match TRBD1. V lost 2 bases to trimming and J lost 3 bases; unmatched junction nucleotides: 4. There are 14 residues in the CDR3. CDR1 and CDR2 from the germline V gene are SGDLS and YYNGEE. CDR3 DNA sequence: TGTGCCAGCAGCGTTGGACAGGTTGACTATGGCTACACCTTC. Its translation is CASSVGQVDYGYTF.

Regarding this clonotype: No conserved phenylalanine or tryptophan ends this CDR3, so it is likely a read error. The V gene is TRBV2, the J gene TRBJ1-5; TRBD1 is a possible D gene (5 bases). The CDR3 sequence is 14 residues long. Between the trimmed V and J ends, which lost 5 bases and 3 bases, there was a span of 11 bases. Germline V lookup: CDR1 SNHLY, CDR2 FYNNEI. The CDR3 here is CASSSDSFNQPQHV. For the CDR3, the DNA is TGTGCCAGCAGTTCCGACAGTTTCAATCAGCCCCAGCATGTT.

This clonotype was detected ten times or more. The genes are TRBV29-1 and TRBJ1-5, with 11 bases that match TRBD1. This CDR3 spans 13 amino acids. CDR1 is SQVTM, CDR2 ANQGSEA, per germline. V lost 1 base and J lost 7; bases outside the gene matches: 0. The CDR3 sequence is CSVEGTGGQPQHF. The CDR3 nucleotides are TGCAGCGTTGAAGGGACAGGGGGCCAGCCCCAGCATTTT.

This clonotype was counted many times. The rearrangement joins TRBV9 to TRBJ2-7; D uncertain. Germline assignment: CDR1 SGDLS and CDR2 YYNGEE. Trimming took off 3 bases at V and 3 bases at J, with 16 bases between the two ends. CDR3 length: 15 residues. The CDR3 DNA follows: TGTGCCAGCAGCGGAGGCGGTAGCTCGGTCTACGAGCAGTACTTC. This sequence encodes CASSGGGSSVYEQYF.

This clonotype was recorded a few times. The V gene is TRBV7-2, the J gene TRBJ1-5, with TRBD1 as a possible D gene (5 bases). Trimming removed 3 bases at V and 5 bases at J, with 11 bases between. Looked up from germline, CDR1 is SGHTA and CDR2 is FQGNSA. The CDR3 is 14 residues long. The CDR3 reads CASSFTGQYQPQHF. The CDR3 region has the DNA TGTGCCAGCAGCTTCACAGGACAATATCAGCCCCAGCATTTT.

The rearrangement uses TRBV10-3 and TRBJ1-2; 9 bases align to TRBD1. The germline V gene has CDR1 ENHRY and CDR2 SYGVKD. After removal of 3 bases from V and 8 bases from J, the junction contained 7 bases not matched to a gene. The CDR3 consists of 14 residues. The CDR3 coding sequence is TGTGCCATCAGTGAAGGGACAGGGAATATAGGCTACACCTTC. Translating it yields CAISEGTGNIGYTF.

In this sample, this clonotype turned up many times. This rearrangement joins TRBV11-1 to TRBJ2-7; D gene unclear. V was cut by 5 bases and J by 4 bases, with 24 bases left in between. CDR3 size: 17 residues. Germline lookup yields CDR1 SGHAT and CDR2 FQDESV (reference sequence). CDR3 DNA: TGTGCCAGCAGCCCTAGTTGGGGTGGAAAGAACGGTTACGAGCAGTACTTC. Translation gives CASSPSWGGKNGYEQYF. The whole variable domain, remainder taken from reference TRBV11-1 and TRBJ2-7, is EAEVAQSPRYKITEKSQAVAFWCDPISGHATLYWYRQILGQGPELLVQFQDESVVDDSQLPKDRFSAERLKGVDSTLKIQPAELGDSAMYLCASSPSWGGKNGYEQYFGPGTRLTVT.

This clonotype appeared many times. The V gene is TRBV6-1, the J gene TRBJ1-1; tentatively, D is TRBD1 (5 bases). Trimming removed 3 bases from V and 6 bases from J, with 11 bases in between. The germline V gene has CDR1 MNHNS and CDR2 SASEGT. The CDR3 totals 13 residues. The CDR3 here is CASSDWRGAEAFF. The CDR3 DNA is TGTGCCAGCAGTGACTGGCGGGGGGCTGAAGCTTTCTTT.

This clonotype was counted only a few times. The V gene is TRBV19, the J gene TRBJ2-7; 15 bases map to TRBD2. The V segment lost 5 bases and the J segment 2 bases; nucleotides outside the gene matches: 10. The CDR3 totals 18 residues. Germline V CDR1 and CDR2: LNHDA, SQIVND (reference sequence). Here the CDR3 DNA reads TGTGCCAGTAGTGGAACAGACGGGACTAGCGGGGGGACCTACGAGCAGTACTTC. Translating gives CASSGTDGTSGGTYEQYF.

This sequence joins TRBV6-1 and TRBJ2-7, with 8 bases matching TRBD1. V gave up 0 bases and J gave up 0 bases; unmatched junction bases: 1. The CDR3 length is 15 residues. Germline CDR1 reads MNHNS; CDR2 reads SASEGT. As DNA, the CDR3 is TGTGCCAGCAGTGAAGCCGGGACAGGCTCCTACGAGCAGTACTTC. This codes for CASSEAGTGSYEQYF.

This clonotype has ten or more counts. The rearrangement links TRBV25-1 to TRBJ2-5, with TRBD1 identical over 7 bases. Trimming removed 9 bases from V and 2 bases from J; junction bases left unmatched: 6. Germline loops: CDR1 MGHDK, CDR2 SYGVNS. CDR3 size: 13 residues. The CDR3 here is CASGTALQETQYF. The CDR3 bases are TGTGCCAGTGGGACAGCCCTTCAAGAGACCCAGTACTTC.

This sequence joins TRBV12-3 or TRBV12-4 and TRBJ1-1; the D is unclear. V lost 4 bases and J 4 bases, leaving 10 bases between the germline ends. CDR3 length equals 13 residues. In nucleotides, the CDR3 is TGTGCCAGCAGTTCCCGGTACGGCACTGAAGCTTTCTTT. Protein: CASSSRYGTEAFF.

Ten or more counts support this clonotype. The genes are TRBV6-1 and TRBJ2-3; 7 nucleotides match TRBD2. Trimming at V came to 7 bases and at J to 5 bases, leaving 0 bases not matched to a gene. This CDR3 has 11 amino acids. In germline, CDR1 is MNHNS, CDR2 SASEGT. The CDR3 sequence: CASTSGDTQYF. The CDR3 DNA sequence: TGTGCCAGCACTAGCGGAGATACGCAGTATTTT.